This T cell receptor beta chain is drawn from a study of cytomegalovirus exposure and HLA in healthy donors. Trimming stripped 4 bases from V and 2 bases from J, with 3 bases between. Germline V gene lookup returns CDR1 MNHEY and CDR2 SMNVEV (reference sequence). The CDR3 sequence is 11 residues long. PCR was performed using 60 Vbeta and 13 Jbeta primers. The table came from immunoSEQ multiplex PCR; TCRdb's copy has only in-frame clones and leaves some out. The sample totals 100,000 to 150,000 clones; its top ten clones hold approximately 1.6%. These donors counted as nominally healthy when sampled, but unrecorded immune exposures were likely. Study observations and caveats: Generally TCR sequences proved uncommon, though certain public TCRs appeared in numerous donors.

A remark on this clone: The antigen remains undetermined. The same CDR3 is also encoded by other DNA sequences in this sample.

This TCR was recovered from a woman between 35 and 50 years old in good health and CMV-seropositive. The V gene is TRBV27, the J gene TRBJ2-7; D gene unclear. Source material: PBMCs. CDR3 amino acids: CASSSTYEQYF. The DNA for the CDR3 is TGTGCCAGCAGTTCCACCTACGAGCAGTACTTC.